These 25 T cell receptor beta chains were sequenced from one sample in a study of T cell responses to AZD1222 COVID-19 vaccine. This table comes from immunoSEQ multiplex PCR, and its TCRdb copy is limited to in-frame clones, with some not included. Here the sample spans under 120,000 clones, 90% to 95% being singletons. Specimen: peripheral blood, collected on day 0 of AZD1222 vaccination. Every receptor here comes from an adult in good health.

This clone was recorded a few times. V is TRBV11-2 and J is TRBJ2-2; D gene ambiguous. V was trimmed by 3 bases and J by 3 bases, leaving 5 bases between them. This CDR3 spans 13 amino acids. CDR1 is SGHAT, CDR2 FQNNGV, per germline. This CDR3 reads CASSFGDTGELFF. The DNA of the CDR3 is TGTGCCAGCAGCTTTGGGGACACCGGGGAGCTGTTTTTT.

CDR3 coding DNA: TGTGCCAGCAGAAGACAGGGGGTAAACTATGGCTACACCTTC. Protein: CASRRQGVNYGYTF. V is TRBV2 and J is TRBJ1-2, with 9 bases that match TRBD1. In germline, CDR1 is SNHLY, CDR2 FYNNEI. Germline trimming cut 6 bases from V and 2 bases from J; bases unmatched to any gene: 4. The CDR3 length is 14 residues.

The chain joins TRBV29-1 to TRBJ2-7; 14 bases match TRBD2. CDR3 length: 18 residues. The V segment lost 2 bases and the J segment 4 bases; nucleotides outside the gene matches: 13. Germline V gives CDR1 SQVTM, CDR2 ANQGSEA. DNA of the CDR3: TGCAGCGTTGAACTACCCAGGGGACTAGCGGGAGTAGGGTACGAGCAGTACTTC. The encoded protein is CSVELPRGLAGVGYEQYF.

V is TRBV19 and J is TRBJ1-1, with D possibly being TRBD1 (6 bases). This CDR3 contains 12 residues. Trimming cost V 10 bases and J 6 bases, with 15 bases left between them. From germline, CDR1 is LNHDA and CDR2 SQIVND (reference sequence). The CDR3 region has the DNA TGTGCCATTGGGGGCAGGTACGCTGAAGCTTTCTTT. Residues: CAIGGRYAEAFF. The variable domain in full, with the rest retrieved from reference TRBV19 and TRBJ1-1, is DGGITQSPKYLFRKEGQNVTLSCEQNLNHDAMYWYRQDPGQGLRLIYYSQIVNDFQKGDIAEGYSVSREKKESFPLTVTSAQKNPTAFYLCAIGGRYAEAFFGQGTRLTVV.

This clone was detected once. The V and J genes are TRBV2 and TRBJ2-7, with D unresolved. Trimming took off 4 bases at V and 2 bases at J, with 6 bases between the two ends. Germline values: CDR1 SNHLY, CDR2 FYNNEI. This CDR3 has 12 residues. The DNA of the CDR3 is TGTGCCAGCAGTGTTGTTACCTACGAGCAGTACTTC. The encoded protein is CASSVVTYEQYF.

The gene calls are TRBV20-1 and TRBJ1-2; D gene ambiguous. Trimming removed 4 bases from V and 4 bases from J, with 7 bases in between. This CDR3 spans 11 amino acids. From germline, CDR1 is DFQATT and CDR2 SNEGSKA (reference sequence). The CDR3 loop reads CSAIIAYGYTF. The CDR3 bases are TGCAGTGCTATAATCGCCTATGGCTACACCTTC.

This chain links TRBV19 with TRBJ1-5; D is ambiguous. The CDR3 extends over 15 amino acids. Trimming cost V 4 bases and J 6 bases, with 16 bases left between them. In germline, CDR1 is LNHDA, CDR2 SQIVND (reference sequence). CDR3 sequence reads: CASSRYSDAPQPQHF. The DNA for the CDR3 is TGTGCCAGTAGTAGGTATTCGGACGCACCTCAGCCCCAGCATTTT.

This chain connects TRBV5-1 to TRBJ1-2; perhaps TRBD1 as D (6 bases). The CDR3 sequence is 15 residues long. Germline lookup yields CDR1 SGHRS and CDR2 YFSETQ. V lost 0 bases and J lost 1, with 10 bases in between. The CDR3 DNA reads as TGCGCCAGCAGCTTGGTAGGGGGGATTAACTATGGCTACACCTTC. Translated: CASSLVGGINYGYTF.

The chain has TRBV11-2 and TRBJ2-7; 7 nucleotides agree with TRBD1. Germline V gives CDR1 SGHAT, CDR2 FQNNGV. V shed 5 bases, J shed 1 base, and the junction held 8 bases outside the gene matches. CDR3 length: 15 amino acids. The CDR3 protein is CASSKGAGISYEQYF. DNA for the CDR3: TGTGCCAGCAGCAAGGGGGCTGGAATTTCCTACGAGCAGTACTTC. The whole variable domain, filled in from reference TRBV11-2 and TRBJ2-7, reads EAGVAQSPRYKIIEKRQSVAFWCNPISGHATLYWYQQILGQGPKLLIQFQNNGVVDDSQLPKDRFSAERLKGVDSTLKIQPAKLEDSAVYLCASSKGAGISYEQYFGPGTRLTVT.

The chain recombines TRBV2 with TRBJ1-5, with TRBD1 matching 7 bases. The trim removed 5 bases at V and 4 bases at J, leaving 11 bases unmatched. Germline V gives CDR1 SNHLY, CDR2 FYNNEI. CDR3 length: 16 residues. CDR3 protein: CASSPRTGAPNQPQHF. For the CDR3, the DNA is TGTGCCAGCAGTCCAAGAACAGGGGCACCGAATCAGCCCCAGCATTTT.

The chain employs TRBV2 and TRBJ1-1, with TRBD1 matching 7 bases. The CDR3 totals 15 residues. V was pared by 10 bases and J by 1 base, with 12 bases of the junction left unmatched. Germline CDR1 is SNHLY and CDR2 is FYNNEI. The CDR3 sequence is CATNRGRSGNTEAFF. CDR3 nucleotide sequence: TGTGCCACGAACAGGGGCCGATCCGGGAACACTGAAGCTTTCTTT.

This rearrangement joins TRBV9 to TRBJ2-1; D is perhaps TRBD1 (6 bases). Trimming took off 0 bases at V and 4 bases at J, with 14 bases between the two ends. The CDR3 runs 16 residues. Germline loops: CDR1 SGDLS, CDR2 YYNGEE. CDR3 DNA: TGTGCCAGCAGCGTAGAAGGATCAGGGGCTTACAATGAGCAGTTCTTC. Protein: CASSVEGSGAYNEQFF. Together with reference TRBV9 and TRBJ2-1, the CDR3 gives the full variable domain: DSGVTQTPKHLITATGQRVTLRCSPRSGDLSVYWYQQSLDQGLQFLIQYYNGEERAKGNILERFSAQQFPDLHSELNLSSLELGDSALYFCASSVEGSGAYNEQFFGPGTRLTVL.

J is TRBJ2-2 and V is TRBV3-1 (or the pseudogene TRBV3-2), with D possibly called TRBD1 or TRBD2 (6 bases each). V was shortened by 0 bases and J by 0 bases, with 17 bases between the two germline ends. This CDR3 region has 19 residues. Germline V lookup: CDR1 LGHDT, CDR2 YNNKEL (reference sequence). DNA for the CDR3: TGTGCCAGCAGCCAAGAATTCCCGGGGGCACGATCGAACACCGGGGAGCTGTTTTTT. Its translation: CASSQEFPGARSNTGELFF.

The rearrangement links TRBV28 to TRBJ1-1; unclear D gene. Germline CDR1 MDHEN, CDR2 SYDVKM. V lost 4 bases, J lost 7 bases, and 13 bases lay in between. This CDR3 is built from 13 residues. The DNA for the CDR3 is TGTGCCAGCAGTTCGACTGTTGGAGATGAAGCTTTCTTT. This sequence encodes CASSSTVGDEAFF.

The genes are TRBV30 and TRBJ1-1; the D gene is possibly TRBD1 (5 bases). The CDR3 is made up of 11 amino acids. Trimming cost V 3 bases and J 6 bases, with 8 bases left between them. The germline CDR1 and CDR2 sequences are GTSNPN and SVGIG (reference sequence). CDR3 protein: CAWRRGPEAFF. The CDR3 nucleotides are TGTGCCTGGAGGCGGGGACCTGAAGCTTTCTTT.

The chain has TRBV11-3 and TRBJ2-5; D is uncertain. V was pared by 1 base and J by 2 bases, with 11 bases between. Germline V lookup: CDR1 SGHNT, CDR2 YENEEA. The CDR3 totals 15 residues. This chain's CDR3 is CASSLGGGIQETQYF. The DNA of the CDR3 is TGTGCCAGCAGCTTAGGGGGTGGGATACAAGAGACCCAGTACTTC.

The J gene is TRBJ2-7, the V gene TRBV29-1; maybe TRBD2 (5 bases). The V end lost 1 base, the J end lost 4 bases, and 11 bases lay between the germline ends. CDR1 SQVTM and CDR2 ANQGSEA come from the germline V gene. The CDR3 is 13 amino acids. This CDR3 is CSVEVREGYEQYF. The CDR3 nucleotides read TGCAGCGTTGAAGTCCGCGAGGGTTACGAGCAGTACTTC.

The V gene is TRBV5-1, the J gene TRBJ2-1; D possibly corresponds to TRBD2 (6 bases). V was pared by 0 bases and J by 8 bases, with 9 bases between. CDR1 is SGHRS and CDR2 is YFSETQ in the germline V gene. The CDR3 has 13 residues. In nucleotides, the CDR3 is TGCGCCAGCAGCTTGGTAGCGGTGGATGAGCAGTTCTTC. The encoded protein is CASSLVAVDEQFF.

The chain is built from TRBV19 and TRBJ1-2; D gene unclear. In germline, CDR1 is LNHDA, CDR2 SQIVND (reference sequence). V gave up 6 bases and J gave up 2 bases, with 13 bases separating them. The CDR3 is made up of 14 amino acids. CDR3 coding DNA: TGTGCCAGTAGCCCGGGGAGGACCAACTATGGCTACACCTTC. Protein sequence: CASSPGRTNYGYTF.

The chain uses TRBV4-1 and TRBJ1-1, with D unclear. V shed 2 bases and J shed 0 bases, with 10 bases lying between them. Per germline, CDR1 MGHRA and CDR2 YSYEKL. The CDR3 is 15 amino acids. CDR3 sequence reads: CASSQSFGMNTEAFF. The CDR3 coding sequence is TGCGCCAGCAGCCAATCATTCGGTATGAACACTGAAGCTTTCTTT.

CDR3 sequence (DNA): TGTGCCAGCAGCTTAGGAGACAGTTACTACGAGCAGTACTTC. It encodes CASSLGDSYYEQYF. This chain links TRBV11-2 with TRBJ2-7, with D perhaps TRBD1 (5 bases). The CDR3 covers 14 residues. V was shortened by 1 base and J by 3 bases, with 10 bases between the two germline ends. Germline V lookup: CDR1 SGHAT, CDR2 FQNNGV.

CDR3 amino acids: CASSHHRGGDNEQFF. The CDR3, as DNA: TGTGCCAGCAGCCACCATCGGGGGGGCGATAATGAGCAGTTCTTC. The chain combines TRBV3-1 (or the pseudogene TRBV3-2) with TRBJ2-1; the match to TRBD2 covers 8 bases. J lost 7 bases, V lost 3 bases, and 8 bases had no gene match. Germline assignment: CDR1 LGHDT and CDR2 YNNKEL (reference sequence). This CDR3 spans 15 amino acids.

The CDR3 region has the DNA TGTGCCAGCAGTTGGGGACAGGGGAATTCACCCCTCCACTTT. It yields the protein CASSWGQGNSPLHF. This chain links TRBV6-6 with TRBJ1-6; 10 nucleotides agree with TRBD1. This CDR3 spans 14 amino acids. Losses at the gene ends were 4 bases for V and 7 bases for J; bases not matched to a gene: 1. Germline values: CDR1 MNHNY, CDR2 SVGAGI (reference sequence).

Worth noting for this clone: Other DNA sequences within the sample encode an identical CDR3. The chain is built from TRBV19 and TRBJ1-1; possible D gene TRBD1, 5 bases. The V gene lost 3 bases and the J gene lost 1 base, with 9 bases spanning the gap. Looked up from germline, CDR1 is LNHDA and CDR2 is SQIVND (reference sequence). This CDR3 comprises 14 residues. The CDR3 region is CASSIGTPNTEAFF. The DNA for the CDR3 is TGTGCCAGTAGTATCGGGACGCCGAACACTGAAGCTTTCTTT. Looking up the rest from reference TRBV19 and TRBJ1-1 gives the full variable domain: DGGITQSPKYLFRKEGQNVTLSCEQNLNHDAMYWYRQDPGQGLRLIYYSQIVNDFQKGDIAEGYSVSREKKESFPLTVTSAQKNPTAFYLCASSIGTPNTEAFFGQGTRLTVV.

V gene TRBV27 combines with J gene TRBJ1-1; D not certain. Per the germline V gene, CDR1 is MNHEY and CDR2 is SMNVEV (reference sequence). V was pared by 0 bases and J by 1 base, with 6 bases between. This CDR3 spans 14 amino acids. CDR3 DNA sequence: TGTGCCAGCAGTTTATCGTGGCGGAACACTGAAGCTTTCTTT. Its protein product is CASSLSWRNTEAFF.